This TCR beta chain was sequenced in a study of T cell repertoires in cytomegalovirus infection. Trimming removed 10 bases from V and 7 bases from J; junction bases left unmatched: 12. In germline, CDR1 is LNHDA, CDR2 SQIVND (reference sequence). This CDR3 spans 14 amino acids. Of note for this clonotype: A clone one base away is much larger, so this may be a read error. Lacking the conserved final phenylalanine or tryptophan, this CDR3 likely reflects a read error.

MiXCR, applied by TCRdb to the reads, yields one record per CDR3 protein. This sample has 310,000 or so distinct CDR3 sequences; about a tenth occur once, and the top ten carry more than 2.5%. The TCR originated in a human donor in good health (CMV status not recorded). Some clones in this sample may be carry-over from other donors' samples. V gene TRBV19 combines with J gene TRBJ2-1, with TRBD1 matching over 8 bases. The sample consisted of PBMCs. The CDR3 sequence is CATSGTGQVNEQFL. Here the CDR3 DNA reads TGTGCCACCTCCGGGACAGGTCAGGTTAATGAGCAGTTCTTA.